The next 7 T cell receptor beta chains were all read from a single sample in a study of T cell responses to AZD1222 COVID-19 vaccine. Assay: immunoSEQ multiplex PCR; the TCRdb copy retains only in-frame clones and omits some. The table records about 110,000 clones, around nine tenths of them present only once. Source: peripheral blood, taken on day 0 of AZD1222 vaccination. The receptors originated from an adult in good health.

J is TRBJ1-3 and V is TRBV18; D might be TRBD1 (5 bases). CDR1 is KGHSH and CDR2 is LQKENI in the germline V gene. Trimming stripped 1 base from V and 0 bases from J, with 10 bases between. CDR3 length: 16 amino acids. This chain's CDR3 is CASSPQSGDSGNTIYF. The DNA for the CDR3 is TGTGCCAGCTCACCACAGTCGGGGGACTCTGGAAACACCATATATTTT.

This chain joins TRBV5-1 and TRBJ1-2; D not certain. Trimming removed 6 bases at V and 3 bases at J, with 18 bases between. The CDR3 runs 15 residues. CDR1 and CDR2 from the germline V gene are SGHRS and YFSETQ. DNA of the CDR3: TGCGCCAGCATCCAGCCGCCGCGGGCCCACTATGGCTACACCTTC. Protein: CASIQPPRAHYGYTF.

The chain links TRBV2 to TRBJ2-1, with TRBD1 matching 10 bases. CDR1 is SNHLY and CDR2 is FYNNEI in the germline V gene. This CDR3 has 14 residues. The V segment lost 6 bases and the J segment 10 bases; nucleotides outside the gene matches: 9. For the CDR3, the DNA is TGTGCCAGCAGAGCCGGGACAGGGGTGCGGGAGCAGTTCTTC. It yields the protein CASRAGTGVREQFF.

This sequence joins TRBV6-5 and TRBJ2-2; D tentatively fits TRBD1 or TRBD2 (5 bases each). The CDR3 totals 15 residues. V was pared by 6 bases and J by 7 bases, with 18 bases between. Germline V gives CDR1 MNHEY, CDR2 SVGAGI. The CDR3 nucleotides are TGTGCCAGCAGCCGAGGGGCAGATCGCGGCGGGGAGCTGTTTTTT. Translated: CASSRGADRGGELFF.

In this sample, this clone turned up once. J is TRBJ1-4 and V is TRBV27; D not certain. Germline V gene data show CDR1 as MNHEY and CDR2 as SMNVEV (reference sequence). Between the trimmed V and J ends, which lost 4 bases and 4 bases, there was a span of 13 bases. The CDR3 is 15 residues long. CDR3 region: CASSSYSDGNEKLFF. As DNA, the CDR3 is TGTGCCAGCAGTTCGTACTCCGATGGTAATGAAAAACTGTTTTTT.

V and J are TRBV7-9 and TRBJ1-2, with a tentative D call TRBD1 (5 bases). The CDR3 extends over 19 amino acids. Trimming removed 6 bases from V and 1 base from J, with 27 bases in between. CDR1 is SEHNR, CDR2 FQNEAQ, per germline (reference sequence). The CDR3 here is CASSPPGRVGTDVNYGYTF. CDR3 DNA: TGTGCCAGCAGTCCCCCAGGGCGCGTCGGGACGGATGTTAACTATGGCTACACCTTC.

The chain recombines TRBV30 with TRBJ2-7; D uncertain. V was cut by 6 bases and J by 2 bases, with 14 bases left in between. Germline values: CDR1 GTSNPN, CDR2 SVGIG (reference sequence). This CDR3 spans 13 amino acids. The CDR3 bases are TGTGCCTGTCCCTCTACTCAGGCCTACGAGCAGTACTTC. Its translation: CACPSTQAYEQYF.